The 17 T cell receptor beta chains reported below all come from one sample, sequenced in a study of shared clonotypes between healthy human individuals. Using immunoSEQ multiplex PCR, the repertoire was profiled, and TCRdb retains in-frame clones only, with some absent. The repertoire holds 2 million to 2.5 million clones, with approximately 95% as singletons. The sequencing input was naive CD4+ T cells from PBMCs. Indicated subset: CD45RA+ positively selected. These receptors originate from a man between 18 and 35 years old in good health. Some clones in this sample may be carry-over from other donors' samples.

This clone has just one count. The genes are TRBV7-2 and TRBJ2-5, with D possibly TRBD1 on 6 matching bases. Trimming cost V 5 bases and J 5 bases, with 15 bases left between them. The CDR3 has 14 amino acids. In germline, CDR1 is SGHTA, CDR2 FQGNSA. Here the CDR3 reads CASSVGGARETQYF. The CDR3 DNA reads TGTGCCAGCAGCGTAGGGGGTGCGAGGGAGACCCAGTACTTC.

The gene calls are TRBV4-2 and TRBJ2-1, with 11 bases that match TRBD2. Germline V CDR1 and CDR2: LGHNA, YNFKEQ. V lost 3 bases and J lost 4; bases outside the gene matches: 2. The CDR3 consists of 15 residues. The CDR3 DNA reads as TGTGCCAGCAGCCATGGGACTAGCGGATACAATGAGCAGTTCTTC. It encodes CASSHGTSGYNEQFF.

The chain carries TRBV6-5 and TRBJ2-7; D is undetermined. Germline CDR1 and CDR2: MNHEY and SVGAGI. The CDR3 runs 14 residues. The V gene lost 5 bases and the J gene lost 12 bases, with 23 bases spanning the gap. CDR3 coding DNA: TGTGCCAGCAGTCCCCATATAAGCGCGTTTACTTGGTACTTC. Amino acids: CASSPHISAFTWYF.

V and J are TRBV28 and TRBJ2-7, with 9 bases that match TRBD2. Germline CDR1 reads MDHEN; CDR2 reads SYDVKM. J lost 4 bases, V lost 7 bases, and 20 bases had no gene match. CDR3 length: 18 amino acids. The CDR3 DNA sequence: TGTGCCAGCACCATAATGTCAGCGGGAGGTTCCGGATATTACGAGCAGTACTTC. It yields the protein CASTIMSAGGSGYYEQYF.

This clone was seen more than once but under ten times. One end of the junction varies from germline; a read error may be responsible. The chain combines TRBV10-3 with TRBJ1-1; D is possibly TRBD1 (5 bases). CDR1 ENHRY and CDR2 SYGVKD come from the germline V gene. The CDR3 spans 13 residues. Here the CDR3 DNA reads TGTGCCATCATTGAGGGGTTGAACACTGAAGCTTTCTTT. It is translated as CAIIEGLNTEAFF.

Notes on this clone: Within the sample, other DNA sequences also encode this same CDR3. CDR3 coding DNA: TGTGCCAGCAGCTTGGCCCCCACTAGCACAGATACGCAGTATTTT. Amino acids: CASSLAPTSTDTQYF. The rearrangement uses TRBV5-6 and TRBJ2-3; D call uncertain. Germline CDR1 is SGHDT and CDR2 is YYEEEE. The CDR3 is made up of 15 amino acids. The germline V and J ends were trimmed by 0 bases and 0 bases, with 8 bases remaining between them.

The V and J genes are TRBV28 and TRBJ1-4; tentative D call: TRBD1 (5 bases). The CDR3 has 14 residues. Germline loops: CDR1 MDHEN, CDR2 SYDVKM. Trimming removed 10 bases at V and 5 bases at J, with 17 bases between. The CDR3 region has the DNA TGTGCCATCCGACGGGGGTCCCAAAATGAAAAACTGTTTTTT. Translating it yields CAIRRGSQNEKLFF.

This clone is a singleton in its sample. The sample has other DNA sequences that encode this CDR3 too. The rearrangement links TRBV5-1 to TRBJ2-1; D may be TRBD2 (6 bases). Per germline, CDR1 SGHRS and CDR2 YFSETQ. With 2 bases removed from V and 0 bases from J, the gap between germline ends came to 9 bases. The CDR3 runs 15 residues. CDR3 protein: CASSLSGSSYNEQFF. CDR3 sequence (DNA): TGCGCCAGCAGCTTATCCGGGAGCTCCTACAATGAGCAGTTCTTC.

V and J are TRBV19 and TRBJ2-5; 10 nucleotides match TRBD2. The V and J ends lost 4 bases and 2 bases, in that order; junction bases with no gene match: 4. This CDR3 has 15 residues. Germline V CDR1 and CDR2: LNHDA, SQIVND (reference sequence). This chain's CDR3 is CASSSSGGKQETQYF. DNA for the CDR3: TGTGCCAGTAGTAGTAGCGGGGGGAAGCAAGAGACCCAGTACTTC. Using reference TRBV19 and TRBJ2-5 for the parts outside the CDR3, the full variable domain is DGGITQSPKYLFRKEGQNVTLSCEQNLNHDAMYWYRQDPGQGLRLIYYSQIVNDFQKGDIAEGYSVSREKKESFPLTVTSAQKNPTAFYLCASSSSGGKQETQYFGPGTRLLVL.

Here the CDR3 DNA reads TGTGCCAGCAGCATCCGGGCCCCAGATGGCTACACCTTC. Amino acid sequence: CASSIRAPDGYTF. V is TRBV21-1 and J is TRBJ1-2. TRBV21-1 is a documented pseudogene. The CDR3 runs to 13 residues.

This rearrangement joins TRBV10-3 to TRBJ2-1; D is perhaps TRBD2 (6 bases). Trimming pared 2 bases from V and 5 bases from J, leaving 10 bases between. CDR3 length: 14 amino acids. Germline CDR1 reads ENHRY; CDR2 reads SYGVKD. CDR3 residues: CAISEGLLNNEQFF. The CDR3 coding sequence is TGTGCCATCAGTGAGGGACTACTTAACAATGAGCAGTTCTTC.

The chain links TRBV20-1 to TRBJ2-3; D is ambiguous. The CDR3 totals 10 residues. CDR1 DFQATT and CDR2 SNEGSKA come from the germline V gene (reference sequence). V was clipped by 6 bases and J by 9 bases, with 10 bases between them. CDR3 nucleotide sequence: TGCAGTGCCCCCCTAGGCACGCAGTATTTT. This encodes CSAPLGTQYF.

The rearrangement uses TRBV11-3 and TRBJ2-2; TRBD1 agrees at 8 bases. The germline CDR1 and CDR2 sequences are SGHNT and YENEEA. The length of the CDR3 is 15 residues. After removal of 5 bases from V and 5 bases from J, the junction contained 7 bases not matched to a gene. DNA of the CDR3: TGTGCCAGCAGCCCCCGGACAGGGCGTACCGGGGAGCTGTTTTTT. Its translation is CASSPRTGRTGELFF.

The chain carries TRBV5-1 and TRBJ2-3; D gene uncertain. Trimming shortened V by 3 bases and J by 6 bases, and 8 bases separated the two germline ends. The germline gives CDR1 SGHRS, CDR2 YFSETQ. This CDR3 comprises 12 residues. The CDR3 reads CASSYPRDTQYF. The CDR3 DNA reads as TGCGCCAGCAGCTACCCACGGGATACGCAGTATTTT.

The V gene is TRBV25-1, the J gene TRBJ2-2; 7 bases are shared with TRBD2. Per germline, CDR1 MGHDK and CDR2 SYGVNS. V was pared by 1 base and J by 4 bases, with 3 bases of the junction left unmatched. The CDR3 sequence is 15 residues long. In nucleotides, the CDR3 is TGTGCCAGCAGTGAATCCTCGGGGGGCACCGGGGAGCTGTTTTTT. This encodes CASSESSGGTGELFF.

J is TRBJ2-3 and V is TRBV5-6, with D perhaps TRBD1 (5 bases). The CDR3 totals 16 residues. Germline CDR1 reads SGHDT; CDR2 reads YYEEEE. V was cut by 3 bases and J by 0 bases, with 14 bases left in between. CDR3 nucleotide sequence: TGTGCCAGCAGCTCCCCCAGGGAAACTAGCACAGATACGCAGTATTTT. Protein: CASSSPRETSTDTQYF.

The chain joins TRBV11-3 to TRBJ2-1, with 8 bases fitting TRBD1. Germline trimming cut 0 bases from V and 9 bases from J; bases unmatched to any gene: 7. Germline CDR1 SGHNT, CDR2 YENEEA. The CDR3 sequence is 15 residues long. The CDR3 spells CASSLDPDRGTEQFF. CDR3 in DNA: TGTGCCAGCAGCTTAGATCCCGACAGGGGCACTGAGCAGTTCTTC.